The present TCR beta chain was sequenced within a study of response to subunit inactivated influenza vaccine. Via MiXCR, TCRdb re-called the RT-PCR reads, giving one row per CDR3 protein. The sample yields 700,000 to 800,000 distinct CDR3 sequences, approximately 17% seen once. Regarding this clonotype: One end of the junction is discordant with germline, which a read error may explain.

Germline V gene data show CDR1 as SGHTA and CDR2 as FQGNSA. The CDR3 length is 15 residues. The V call is TRBV7-2, the J call TRBJ2-1, with 8 positions matching TRBD2. Material: PBMCs from blood, obtained roughly 5 days after vaccination. The source of this sequence is a man aged 50-59 years who received an inactivated influenza vaccine. The CDR3 DNA follows: TGTGCCAGCAGGTTAGCGGGAACCTCCTACAATGAGCAGTTCTTC. It codes for CASRLAGTSYNEQFF.